Listed below are T cell receptor beta chains from one sample, sequenced in a study of shared clonotypes between healthy human individuals. Method: immunoSEQ multiplex PCR; TCRdb's copy keeps in-frame clones and lacks some. Of some 2,000,000 clones in the sample, approximately 95% were seen once. The material sequenced was naive CD8+ T cells sorted from blood. Receptor source: a man aged 18-30 years in good health. Each CDR3 is given with its conserved first and last residue. A D gene is named only where the DNA matches it firmly. Size is stated for part of the rows, as once, few or many counts, or as a class when the clone is expanded.

v_call	clone_size	j_call	d_call	cdr3_nt	cdr3_aa
TRBV7-9	-	TRBJ2-6	-	TGTGCCAGCAGCTCTTTCTGGGGGGATCCCTCTGGGGCCAACGTCCTGACTTTC	CASSSFWGDPSGANVLTF
TRBV30	-	TRBJ1-6	-	TGTGCCTGTCAGGAATTATATAATTCACCCCTCCACTTT	CACQELYNSPLHF
TRBV15	-	TRBJ2-1	TRBD1	TGTGCCACCAGCGGGGACAGCCGCAATGAGCAGTTCTTC	CATSGDSRNEQFF
TRBV18	-	TRBJ2-3	TRBD1	TGTGCCAGCTCACCACCCAGGGGGCTCGGCACAGATACGCAGTATTTT	CASSPPRGLGTDTQYF
TRBV10-2	-	TRBJ2-1	-	TGCGCCAGTTTGGACTACCTCTACAATGAGCAGTTCTTC	CASLDYLYNEQFF
TRBV6-5	-	TRBJ2-7	TRBD1	TGTGCCAGCAGATCCGGGACAGGCCCCTACGAGCAGTACTTC	CASRSGTGPYEQYF
TRBV27	-	TRBJ2-7	-	TGTGCCAGCAGTCCCGACCCACCCCCGGGCGAGCAGTACTTC	CASSPDPPPGEQYF
TRBV7-8	-	TRBJ1-2	TRBD1	TGTGCCAGCAGCCATGAACAGGGGGCGTTAAGTGGCTACACCTTC	CASSHEQGALSGYTF
TRBV27	-	TRBJ2-1	TRBD2	TGTGCCAGCAGTTTACCTAGCGGGAGGGTCGGGCTCAATGAGCAGTTCTTC	CASSLPSGRVGLNEQFF
TRBV5-4	once	TRBJ2-7	TRBD1	TGTGCCAGCAGCTCTCCCGGGACAGGGAACGAGCAGTACTTC	CASSSPGTGNEQYF
TRBV27	-	TRBJ2-1	TRBD2	TGTGCCAGCAGTTTACCCCGTGTTAGCGGGGTGCAGAATGAGCAGTTCTTC	CASSLPRVSGVQNEQFF
TRBV19	-	TRBJ2-2	-	TGTGCCAGTAGTATAGACCCGGGAGTCACCACCGGGGAGCTGTTTTTT	CASSIDPGVTTGELFF
TRBV7-9	-	TRBJ2-2	TRBD1	TGTGCCAGCAGCCGAACAGGGGGCGCAACCGGGGAGCTGTTTTTT	CASSRTGGATGELFF
TRBV27	once	TRBJ2-7	-	TGTGCCAGCAACAATCAGGGTGCCTCCTACGAGCAGTACTTC	CASNNQGASYEQYF
TRBV10-1	-	TRBJ1-1	-	TGCGCCAGCAGTCGCGGGCGAGAAAACACTGAAGCTTTCTTT	CASSRGRENTEAFF
TRBV19	-	TRBJ1-2	-	TGTGCCAGTAGTATCCTCCACTCGGACGGAGACAGCTATGGCTACACCTTC	CASSILHSDGDSYGYTF
TRBV9	-	TRBJ2-7	-	TGTGCCAGCAGCGTAAGGTTGCTACCCTACGAGCAGTACTTC	CASSVRLLPYEQYF
TRBV5-6	-	TRBJ2-7	-	TGTGCCAGCAGCTGGACCGCTACCTACGAGCAGTACTTC	CASSWTATYEQYF
TRBV15	-	TRBJ1-5	-	TGTGCCACCAGCAGAGATCAGGGTCTTGGTCAGCCCCAGCATTTT	CATSRDQGLGQPQHF
TRBV9	-	TRBJ1-2	TRBD1	TGTGCCAGCAGCCCAGGGGGAAACTATGGCTACACCTTC	CASSPGGNYGYTF
TRBV6-6	-	TRBJ2-7	TRBD1	TGTGCCAGCAGCTCCCGCACCCAGACAGGGCTCTACGAGCAGTACTTC	CASSSRTQTGLYEQYF
TRBV10-2	-	TRBJ2-3	TRBD2	TGCGCCAGCAGTGAATTTAGTGGGACTAGCTCAGATACGCAGTATTTT	CASSEFSGTSSDTQYF
TRBV29-1	-	TRBJ2-7	-	TGCAGCGTTGCTCCAGGACTGAACTACGAGCAGTACTTC	CSVAPGLNYEQYF
TRBV6-5	once	TRBJ2-7	TRBD2	TGTGCCAGCAGCTCCGGGACTAGCGCTCCCTACGAGCAGTACTTC	CASSSGTSAPYEQYF
TRBV28	-	TRBJ2-5	-	TGTGCCAGCAGTTTATTCCCGGGGGCAGAGACCCAGTACTTC	CASSLFPGAETQYF
TRBV7-6	-	TRBJ2-7	-	TGTGCCAGCAGCGGCCGACTTGGAGGGTTGCAATACGAGCAGTACTTC	CASSGRLGGLQYEQYF
TRBV28	-	TRBJ1-6	TRBD1	TGTGCCAGCAGCTCCCCCGGGACAGGGTTTAGTAGTGGCTATAATTCACCCCTCCACTTT	CASSSPGTGFSSGYNSPLHF
TRBV5-6	-	TRBJ1-3	-	TGTGCTTCGAGGGGGGACTCTGGAAACACCATATATTTT	CASRGDSGNTIYF
TRBV6-5	-	TRBJ1-5	-	TGTGCCAGCCTGACGGGCCGACAGCCCCAGCATTTT	CASLTGRQPQHF
TRBV7-9	-	TRBJ2-7	-	TGTGCCAGCAGCCCCGCGGCGGCCCGAGGCTACGAGCAGTACTTC	CASSPAAARGYEQYF